One and the same sample provided the 25 T cell receptor beta chains below, sequenced in a study of beta chain features in type 1 diabetes. Of the isolated RNA, all was reverse transcribed, and so the sequenced material was expressed TCRB transcripts. Clones were read by immunoSEQ multiplex PCR, and TCRdb kept only the in-frame ones, dropping some. The table lists some 360,000 clones, around 20% of them singletons. The sample taken for sequencing was naive CD4+ T cells from blood. These receptors all come from a woman younger than 30 in good health.

The rearrangement joins TRBV7-6 to TRBJ2-1; D gene ambiguous. The CDR3 runs to 12 residues. Trimming took 1 base from V and 13 from J, leaving 11 bases between them. CDR1 SGHVS and CDR2 FNYEAQ come from the germline V gene. As DNA, the CDR3 is TGTGCCAGCAGCTTAGGATCACCGGTACAGTTCTTC. Translated: CASSLGSPVQFF.

The chain employs TRBV7-9 and TRBJ2-7; D remains unclear. The V end was cut by 5 bases, the J end by 6 bases, with 11 bases between. The V gene's germline CDR1 is SEHNR and CDR2 FQNEAQ (reference sequence). The CDR3 is 12 amino acids. CDR3 nucleotides: TGTGCCAGCAGCCGAGACATCGGCGAGCAGTACTTC. It codes for CASSRDIGEQYF.

The chain couples TRBV5-1 to TRBJ2-7, with D possibly being TRBD1 (7 bases). V shed 4 bases and J shed 3 bases, with 20 bases lying between them. The germline V gene encodes CDR1 SGHRS and CDR2 YFSETQ. The CDR3 has 16 residues. As DNA, the CDR3 is TGCGCCAGCAGCCTAGACGCGGGACAGCCTCTCTACGAGCAGTACTTC. Translating it yields CASSLDAGQPLYEQYF. Full variable domain (missing parts from reference TRBV5-1 and TRBJ2-7): KAGVTQTPRYLIKTRGQQVTLSCSPISGHRSVSWYQQTPGQGLQFLFEYFSETQRNKGNFPGRFSGRQFSNSRSEMNVSTLELGDSALYLCASSLDAGQPLYEQYFGPGTRLTVT.

In DNA, the CDR3 is TGCGCCAGCAGCTTGGCCATCTCGGGGGGCTACACCTTC. The encoded protein is CASSLAISGGYTF. V gene TRBV5-1 combines with J gene TRBJ1-2; D is ambiguous. Deletions cut 0 bases from V and 8 bases from J, with 11 bases between. Germline-derived CDR1 and CDR2 are SGHRS and YFSETQ. This CDR3 has 13 amino acids.

Only a few counts were recorded for this clone. The rearrangement links TRBV23-1 to TRBJ2-5; D gene uncertain. TRBV23-1 is an ORF for which the function is uncertain. Deletions cut 4 bases from V and 3 bases from J, with 15 bases between. The CDR3 is 15 residues long. CDR3 in amino acids: CASSPRRHREETQYF. CDR3 nucleotides: TGCGCCAGCAGTCCGCGCAGGCACCGAGAAGAGACCCAGTACTTC.

The V gene is TRBV4-3, the J gene TRBJ2-1; the match to TRBD2 covers 12 bases. Germline-derived CDR1 and CDR2 are LGHNA and YSLEER. V was clipped by 1 base and J by 7 bases; unmatched bases: 5. The CDR3 length is 16 residues. This CDR3 reads CASSQVTSGGWNEQFF. CDR3 DNA: TGCGCCAGCAGCCAAGTAACTAGCGGGGGGTGGAATGAGCAGTTCTTC.

This clone has a handful of counts. The chain has TRBV27 and TRBJ1-2, with D perhaps TRBD1 (5 bases). V was cut by 2 bases and J by 6 bases, with 16 bases left in between. This CDR3 is built from 15 residues. Germline CDR1 and CDR2: MNHEY and SMNVEV (reference sequence). CDR3 loop: CASSLTGVQPHGYTF. The CDR3 DNA sequence: TGTGCCAGCAGTTTAACGGGGGTCCAACCTCATGGCTACACCTTC.

The chain recombines TRBV7-3 with TRBJ2-5; 10 bases match TRBD2. There are 16 residues in the CDR3. The V gene's germline CDR1 is SGHTA and CDR2 FQGTGA. V lost 2 bases to trimming and J lost 1 base; unmatched junction nucleotides: 4. The DNA of the CDR3 is TGTGCCAGCAGCTTAGGTCCTAGCGGGGGCCAAGAGACCCAGTACTTC. It translates to CASSLGPSGGQETQYF.

V usage is TRBV28 and J usage is TRBJ2-1, with D possibly matching TRBD2 (5 bases). Germline CDR1 reads MDHEN; CDR2 reads SYDVKM. Trimming took 6 bases from V and 8 from J, leaving 11 bases between them. The CDR3 runs to 12 residues. The CDR3 nucleotides read TGTGCCAGCAGCCCTACTAGGGATGAGCAGTTCTTC. This sequence encodes CASSPTRDEQFF.

This clone was seen a handful of times. The V and J genes are TRBV7-8 and TRBJ2-1; D gene uncertain. The CDR3 runs 15 residues. Trimming left V 3 bases short and J 8 bases short, with 17 bases between. Germline-derived CDR1 and CDR2 are SGHVS and FQNEAQ. The chain's CDR3 is CASSFLALSRDEQFF. CDR3 DNA: TGTGCCAGCAGCTTTCTGGCTTTATCCCGGGATGAGCAGTTCTTC.

This clone was detected a few times. The V call is TRBV2, the J call TRBJ1-5; D might be TRBD1 (6 bases). Deletions cut 7 bases from V and 2 bases from J, with 18 bases between. The CDR3 is 16 residues long. Looked up from germline, CDR1 is SNHLY and CDR2 is FYNNEI. Written as DNA, the CDR3 is TGTGCCAGCACCCTCCGCGGGGGCGGTGGCAATCAGCCCCAGCATTTT. Its translation is CASTLRGGGGNQPQHF.

This clone was observed a few times. CDR3: CASSPGSGHYNEQFF. In DNA, the CDR3 is TGTGCCAGCTCACCTGGTTCTGGACACTACAATGAGCAGTTCTTC. The rearrangement uses TRBV18 and TRBJ2-1; D perhaps matches TRBD1 (5 bases). The CDR3 consists of 15 residues. Looked up from germline, CDR1 is KGHSH and CDR2 is LQKENI. Trimming left V 3 bases short and J 3 bases short, with 12 bases between. Looking up the rest from reference TRBV18 and TRBJ2-1 gives the full variable domain: NAGVMQNPRHLVRRRGQEARLRCSPMKGHSHVYWYRQLPEEGLKFMVYLQKENIIDESGMPKERFSAEFPKEGPSILRIQQVVRGDSAAYFCASSPGSGHYNEQFFGPGTRLTVL.

In its sample, this clone was seen a few times. The rearrangement joins TRBV11-1 to TRBJ2-7; TRBD2 matches 8 bases. The ends lost 10 bases at V and 0 bases at J; junction bases unmatched: 11. The germline CDR1 and CDR2 sequences are SGHAT and FQDESV (reference sequence). The CDR3 is made up of 15 amino acids. This CDR3 reads CATSPGGDLSYEQYF. CDR3 bases: TGTGCCACCTCTCCCGGGGGGGACCTCTCCTACGAGCAGTACTTC.

Only a few counts were recorded for this clone. The chain couples TRBV29-1 to TRBJ2-7; possible D gene TRBD2, 6 bases. CDR3 length: 11 residues. V lost 7 bases and J 4 bases, leaving 11 bases between the germline ends. Per germline, CDR1 SQVTM and CDR2 ANQGSEA. CDR3 amino acids: CSAILAYEQYF. CDR3 in DNA: TGCAGCGCCATACTAGCTTACGAGCAGTACTTC.

The chain is built from TRBV11-2 and TRBJ2-5, with 7 bases matching TRBD1. Germline CDR1 reads SGHAT; CDR2 reads FQNNGV. The CDR3 runs 16 residues. Germline trimming cut 2 bases from V and 0 bases from J; bases unmatched to any gene: 6. Here the CDR3 reads CASSLNRDRDQETQYF. The DNA for the CDR3 is TGTGCCAGCAGCTTAAATCGCGACAGGGACCAAGAGACCCAGTACTTC.

This chain uses TRBV5-4 with TRBJ1-1; 7 bases agree with TRBD1. Germline trimming cut 2 bases from V and 5 bases from J; bases unmatched to any gene: 3. The CDR3 runs 13 residues. CDR1 SGHNT and CDR2 YYREEE come from the germline V gene (reference sequence). CDR3 DNA sequence: TGTGCCAGCAGCTTTACAGGGGTAACTGAAGCTTTCTTT. It specifies CASSFTGVTEAFF.

This clone was recorded a few times. The chain joins TRBV4-1 to TRBJ2-3; tentative D call: TRBD1 (6 bases). The germline V and J ends were trimmed by 3 bases and 3 bases, with 10 bases remaining between them. This CDR3 is 14 amino acids long. CDR1 and CDR2 (germline): MGHRA, YSYEKL. The CDR3, as DNA: TGCGCCAGCAGCCACGCTCAGGGGACAGATACGCAGTATTTT. Translation: CASSHAQGTDTQYF.

J is TRBJ2-5 and V is TRBV7-3; 8 nucleotides agree with TRBD2. With 1 base clipped from V and 4 bases from J, the junction kept 5 bases outside the gene matches. Germline V lookup: CDR1 SGHTA, CDR2 FQGTGA. This CDR3 region has 15 residues. CDR3 region: CASSLNQAGVETQYF. The CDR3 DNA follows: TGTGCCAGCAGCTTAAATCAAGCGGGGGTAGAGACCCAGTACTTC. Filled out from reference TRBV7-3 and TRBJ2-5, the complete variable domain reads GAGVSQTPSNKVTEKGKYVELRCDPISGHTALYWYRQSLGQGPEFLIYFQGTGAADDSGLPNDRFFAVRPEGSVSTLKIQRTERGDSAVYLCASSLNQAGVETQYFGPGTRLLVL.

This clone was seen only a few times. V and J are TRBV25-1 and TRBJ2-1; 7 bases align to TRBD2. The CDR3 spans 17 residues. J was trimmed by 8 bases and V by 1 base; bases with no gene match: 14. The V gene's germline CDR1 is MGHDK and CDR2 SYGVNS. The CDR3 region is CASSEWGGVKGRDEQFF. CDR3 in DNA: TGTGCCAGCAGTGAATGGGGGGGAGTGAAGGGGCGCGATGAGCAGTTCTTC.

This clone has just a few counts. The J gene is TRBJ2-1, the V gene TRBV5-1; 7 nucleotides align to TRBD1. Looked up from germline, CDR1 is SGHRS and CDR2 is YFSETQ. The CDR3 spans 15 residues. The J segment lost 6 bases and the V segment lost 0 bases, leaving 6 bases of the junction unmatched. As DNA, the CDR3 is TGCGCCAGCAGCTTGGGGGACAGTCAAGTCAATGAGCAGTTCTTC. Its translation: CASSLGDSQVNEQFF. The full variable domain, its missing parts supplied by reference TRBV5-1 and TRBJ2-1, is KAGVTQTPRYLIKTRGQQVTLSCSPISGHRSVSWYQQTPGQGLQFLFEYFSETQRNKGNFPGRFSGRQFSNSRSEMNVSTLELGDSALYLCASSLGDSQVNEQFFGPGTRLTVL.

This chain links TRBV9 with TRBJ2-5; 7 nucleotides align to TRBD2. V gave up 1 base and J gave up 4 bases; unmatched junction bases: 1. Looked up from germline, CDR1 is SGDLS and CDR2 is YYNGEE. The CDR3 is 13 amino acids. CDR3 in amino acids: CASSVSGGETQYF. In nucleotides, the CDR3 is TGTGCCAGCAGCGTATCGGGGGGAGAGACCCAGTACTTC.

The rearrangement joins TRBV6-5 to TRBJ2-7; the match to TRBD1 covers 12 bases. Germline-derived CDR1 and CDR2 are MNHEY and SVGAGI. Unmatched junction bases numbered 8, after V lost 4 bases and J lost 7 bases. This CDR3 contains 15 residues. CDR3 coding DNA: TGTGCCAGCAGTTTCCGGGACAGGGGGCCGGGGGAGCAGTACTTC. Amino acids: CASSFRDRGPGEQYF.

This clone has a handful of counts. The J gene is TRBJ2-3, the V gene TRBV30; TRBD1 is a possible D gene (6 bases). From germline, CDR1 is GTSNPN and CDR2 SVGIG (reference sequence). Between the trimmed V and J ends, which lost 2 bases and 2 bases, there was a span of 20 bases. The CDR3 has 17 amino acids. In DNA, the CDR3 is TGTGCCTGGAGTCGGGGAAGGGGGAACACCCCCACAGATACGCAGTATTTT. This encodes CAWSRGRGNTPTDTQYF.

This clone has more than one count but fewer than ten. Other DNA sequences within the sample encode an identical CDR3. This chain connects TRBV5-1 to TRBJ2-7; D is possibly TRBD1 (6 bases). Germline V gives CDR1 SGHRS, CDR2 YFSETQ. V was shortened by 4 bases and J by 0 bases, with 11 bases between the two germline ends. The CDR3 loop spans 14 amino acids. Here the CDR3 reads CASSPGTPSYEQYF. The CDR3 nucleotides read TGCGCCAGCAGCCCAGGGACACCCTCCTACGAGCAGTACTTC.

The table lists this clone with a count of one. V is TRBV15 and J is TRBJ1-1; D might be TRBD1 (5 bases). The V and J ends lost 5 bases and 4 bases respectively, with 14 bases between them. Germline CDR1 reads LNHNV; CDR2 reads YYDKDF (reference sequence). This CDR3 is 14 amino acids long. The CDR3 DNA follows: TGTGCCACCAGCGGCCAACAGGCGTCCACTGAAGCTTTCTTT. Translation gives CATSGQQASTEAFF.